Below are 24 T cell receptor beta chains sequenced from a single sample in a study of technical replicates of blood from a handful of donors listed by TCRdb under 2017. The method behind the library was the immunoSEQ multiplex PCR assay. Held by TCRdb, this immuneACCESS table contains in-frame sequences only and omits some clones. Under half of the omission traces to an unresolved V gene where checked; the cause of the rest is unknown. The sample table records approximately 17,000 clones; about 89% of these occur just once. The ten biggest clones cover approximately 10% of the sample. Sequencing was carried out using PBMCs. Source of these receptors: a human donor in good health.

This clone was seen just once. V and J are TRBV6-1 and TRBJ2-3; TRBD2 might be the D (6 bases). This CDR3 has 14 amino acids. Germline CDR1 MNHNS, CDR2 SASEGT. V was pared by 7 bases and J by 1 base, with 12 bases between. Written as DNA, the CDR3 is TGTGCCAGCACTCTTAGCGGAGGCACAGATACGCAGTATTTT. It is translated as CASTLSGGTDTQYF.

This clone was detected only once. The chain couples TRBV2 to TRBJ2-1, with a tentative D call TRBD2 (6 bases). Per the germline V gene, CDR1 is SNHLY and CDR2 is FYNNEI. Trimming removed 7 bases from V and 6 bases from J, with 13 bases in between. The CDR3 length is 13 residues. In DNA form, the CDR3 reads TGTGCCAGCACCCGGACTACCGTCAATGAGCAGTTCTTC. This encodes CASTRTTVNEQFF.

The rearrangement joins TRBV6-4 to TRBJ2-2, with D perhaps TRBD2 (5 bases). This CDR3 spans 14 amino acids. Germline CDR1 MRHNA, CDR2 SNTAGT. The germline V and J ends were trimmed by 3 bases and 8 bases, with 13 bases remaining between them. The CDR3 nucleotides read TGTGCCAGCAGTGAGGCAGCGGCTACTGGGGAGCTGTTTTTT. This sequence encodes CASSEAAATGELFF.

The gene calls are TRBV7-3 and TRBJ2-3, with 12 bases matching TRBD2. This CDR3 comprises 16 residues. Losses at the gene ends were 5 bases for V and 4 bases for J; bases not matched to a gene: 7. CDR1 is SGHTA, CDR2 FQGTGA, per germline. The CDR3 DNA is TGTGCCAGCAGCCCTGGTCTAGCGGGAGGGGCAGATACGCAGTATTTT. The encoded protein is CASSPGLAGGADTQYF.

V and J are TRBV9 and TRBJ2-3; TRBD1 aligns across 8 bases. The trim removed 3 bases at V and 3 bases at J, leaving 3 bases unmatched. The CDR3 length is 14 residues. In germline, CDR1 is SGDLS, CDR2 YYNGEE. CDR3 protein: CASSARQGTDTQYF. The CDR3, as DNA: TGTGCCAGCAGCGCGAGACAGGGGACAGATACGCAGTATTTT.

This clone came up once. This chain uses TRBV7-2 with TRBJ2-1, with 11 bases identical to TRBD2. Per the germline V gene, CDR1 is SGHTA and CDR2 is FQGNSA. V was clipped by 3 bases and J by 4 bases; unmatched bases: 2. The CDR3 contains 15 residues. The CDR3 protein is CASSFTSGSYNEQFF. The CDR3 DNA sequence: TGTGCCAGCAGCTTTACTAGCGGGAGTTACAATGAGCAGTTCTTC.

The J gene is TRBJ2-2, the V gene TRBV28; 11 bases fit TRBD2. V was pared by 4 bases and J by 0 bases, with 7 bases of the junction left unmatched. CDR3 length equals 18 residues. CDR1 MDHEN and CDR2 SYDVKM come from the germline V gene. The CDR3 DNA is TGTGCCAGCAGTTCGGTAGCGGGAGGGAGGGCGAACACCGGGGAGCTGTTTTTT. Amino acids: CASSSVAGGRANTGELFF.

V gene TRBV7-3 combines with J gene TRBJ2-2; tentatively, D is TRBD1 (6 bases). This CDR3 is 14 amino acids long. Per germline, CDR1 SGHTA and CDR2 FQGTGA. V was clipped by 5 bases and J by 3 bases, with 10 bases between them. CDR3 coding DNA: TGTGCCAGCAGCGCCGGGACATACACCGGGGAGCTGTTTTTT. It encodes CASSAGTYTGELFF. Looking up the rest from reference TRBV7-3 and TRBJ2-2 gives the full variable domain: GAGVSQTPSNKVTEKGKYVELRCDPISGHTALYWYRQSLGQGPEFLIYFQGTGAADDSGLPNDRFFAVRPEGSVSTLKIQRTERGDSAVYLCASSAGTYTGELFFGEGSRLTVL.

V and J are TRBV27 and TRBJ2-7, with a possible D match to TRBD1 (6 bases). CDR1 and CDR2 (germline): MNHEY, SMNVEV (reference sequence). Trimming stripped 6 bases from V and 2 bases from J, with 11 bases between. This CDR3 has 13 residues. Here the CDR3 DNA reads TGTGCCAGCAGCCCGGGACAAGCCTACGAGCAGTACTTC. This translates into CASSPGQAYEQYF.

The V gene is TRBV14, the J gene TRBJ1-2; D is ambiguous. The CDR3 consists of 15 residues. Deletions cut 0 bases from V and 7 bases from J, with 15 bases between. Looked up from germline, CDR1 is SGHDN and CDR2 is FVKESK. As DNA, the CDR3 is TGTGCCAGCAGCCAAGACGAGACGCAGACGGGTGGCTACACCTTC. It is translated as CASSQDETQTGGYTF.

The chain combines TRBV6-5 with TRBJ2-1, with D possibly TRBD2 on 6 matching bases. Trimming removed 7 bases at V and 3 bases at J, with 10 bases between. CDR1 MNHEY and CDR2 SVGAGI come from the germline V gene. CDR3 length equals 13 residues. The CDR3 spells CASKTGDYNEQFF. DNA of the CDR3: TGTGCCAGCAAAACGGGAGACTACAATGAGCAGTTCTTC.

This clone was observed a few times. The chain has TRBV19 and TRBJ2-7; 7 nucleotides align to TRBD2. The ends lost 9 bases at V and 0 bases at J; junction bases unmatched: 5. Germline CDR1 LNHDA, CDR2 SQIVND (reference sequence). This CDR3 contains 13 residues. CDR3 DNA sequence: TGTGCCAGCCAAGCGGGGCCCTCCTACGAGCAGTACTTC. This translates into CASQAGPSYEQYF.

The chain carries TRBV28 and TRBJ2-1; D perhaps matches TRBD2 (5 bases). Per germline, CDR1 MDHEN and CDR2 SYDVKM. This CDR3 contains 15 residues. The V and J ends lost 4 bases and 0 bases respectively, with 10 bases between them. In DNA, the CDR3 is TGTGCCAGCAGTTACGAGGGTAGCTCCTACAATGAGCAGTTCTTC. Protein sequence: CASSYEGSSYNEQFF. Together with reference TRBV28 and TRBJ2-1, the CDR3 gives the full variable domain: DVKVTQSSRYLVKRTGEKVFLECVQDMDHENMFWYRQDPGLGLRLIYFSYDVKMKEKGDIPEGYSVSREKKERFSLILESASTNQTSMYLCASSYEGSSYNEQFFGPGTRLTVL.

V gene TRBV5-6 combines with J gene TRBJ1-2, with 7 bases lining up with TRBD1. Germline V gene lookup returns CDR1 SGHDT and CDR2 YYEEEE. The CDR3 loop spans 13 amino acids. The V and J ends lost 4 bases and 2 bases, in that order; junction bases with no gene match: 2. CDR3 amino acids: CASSIQGNYGYTF. The DNA for the CDR3 is TGTGCCAGCAGCATACAGGGGAACTATGGCTACACCTTC.

The rearrangement uses TRBV18 and TRBJ2-3; 7 bases are a match to TRBD1. The CDR3 is 15 residues long. Per the germline V gene, CDR1 is KGHSH and CDR2 is LQKENI. V shed 1 base and J 3 bases; nucleotides not matched to a gene: 4. This CDR3 reads CASSPRTGSTDTQYF. CDR3 in DNA: TGTGCCAGCTCACCACGGACAGGCTCAACAGATACGCAGTATTTT.

V is TRBV2 and J is TRBJ2-7; 13 bases are shared with TRBD2. CDR1 is SNHLY, CDR2 FYNNEI, per germline. The CDR3 is 15 amino acids. V was clipped by 6 bases and J by 2 bases; unmatched bases: 4. Written as DNA, the CDR3 is TGTGCCAGCAGGTTCGGACTAGCGGGAGCCTACGAGCAGTACTTC. Encoded protein: CASRFGLAGAYEQYF.

This clone showed up just once. This chain joins TRBV6-5 and TRBJ2-3; 8 bases agree with TRBD1. This CDR3 comprises 14 residues. The V segment lost 4 bases and the J segment 6 bases; nucleotides outside the gene matches: 6. Germline values: CDR1 MNHEY, CDR2 SVGAGI. CDR3 coding DNA: TGTGCCAGCAGTTTGACAGGGGTAGGGGATACGCAGTATTTT. Protein: CASSLTGVGDTQYF.

This chain links TRBV6-5 with TRBJ1-5; 7 bases are shared with TRBD1. CDR1 and CDR2 from the germline V gene are MNHEY and SVGAGI. This CDR3 comprises 14 residues. V was pared by 6 bases and J by 9 bases, with 11 bases of the junction left unmatched. The CDR3 DNA reads as TGTGCCAGCAGCCACGGAGGGGGCGAGAGGCCCCAGCATTTT. It yields the protein CASSHGGGERPQHF.

The chain uses TRBV4-2 and TRBJ1-3; 7 nucleotides align to TRBD1. The trim removed 2 bases at V and 8 bases at J, leaving 9 bases unmatched. The CDR3 consists of 15 residues. Germline CDR1 is LGHNA and CDR2 is YNFKEQ. Written as DNA, the CDR3 is TGTGCCAGCAGCCAAAGCCCCGGGACAGCGGACACCATATATTTT. It yields the protein CASSQSPGTADTIYF.

The chain uses TRBV6-5 and TRBJ2-2, with 14 bases fitting TRBD2. Germline trimming cut 4 bases from V and 5 bases from J; bases unmatched to any gene: 3. The CDR3 is 16 amino acids. The germline gives CDR1 MNHEY, CDR2 SVGAGI. In DNA form, the CDR3 reads TGTGCCAGCAGTTCCGGGACTAGCGGGAGAACCGGGGAGCTGTTTTTT. Protein sequence: CASSSGTSGRTGELFF.

V and J are TRBV27 and TRBJ2-7; TRBD1 matches 8 bases. Germline loops: CDR1 MNHEY, CDR2 SMNVEV (reference sequence). There are 14 residues in the CDR3. J lost 6 bases, V lost 3 bases, and 7 bases had no gene match. The CDR3 coding sequence is TGTGCCAGCAGTTTCGGACAGGGTACAAGCGAGCAGTACTTC. This gives the protein CASSFGQGTSEQYF.

A few counts support this clone. V usage is TRBV11-2 and J usage is TRBJ1-1, with TRBD1 matching 7 bases. This CDR3 spans 16 amino acids. CDR1 and CDR2 (germline): SGHAT, FQNNGV. V shed 3 bases, J shed 1 base, and the junction held 8 bases outside the gene matches. The chain's CDR3 is CASSFATGQPNTEAFF. CDR3 nucleotides: TGTGCCAGCAGCTTTGCAACGGGACAGCCGAACACTGAAGCTTTCTTT.

The gene calls are TRBV27 and TRBJ1-1; D is ambiguous. V was cut by 0 bases and J by 5 bases, with 7 bases left in between. Germline CDR1 MNHEY, CDR2 SMNVEV (reference sequence). This CDR3 region has 13 residues. CDR3 sequence reads: CASSLSGGTEAFF. In DNA form, the CDR3 reads TGTGCCAGCAGTTTATCTGGAGGTACTGAAGCTTTCTTT.

The rearrangement joins TRBV19 to TRBJ1-4; D gene ambiguous. Trimming removed 1 base at V and 0 bases at J, with 15 bases between. The CDR3 is 18 amino acids. Germline V gene sequence: CDR1 LNHDA, CDR2 SQIVND (reference sequence). CDR3 DNA: TGTGCCAGTAGTATAGGGTACACCGTACCCTCAACTAATGAAAAACTGTTTTTT. Protein sequence: CASSIGYTVPSTNEKLFF. Using reference TRBV19 and TRBJ1-4 for the parts outside the CDR3, the full variable domain is DGGITQSPKYLFRKEGQNVTLSCEQNLNHDAMYWYRQDPGQGLRLIYYSQIVNDFQKGDIAEGYSVSREKKESFPLTVTSAQKNPTAFYLCASSIGYTVPSTNEKLFFGSGTQLSVL.